These 9 T cell receptor beta chains share one sample of origin, sequenced in a study of T cell repertoires in ileal Crohn's disease. Time point in this sample: neoterminal ileum biopsy at postoperative endoscopy, about 6 months after surgery. Some clones are missing from TCRdb's copy, which holds only in-frame ones; the method was immunoSEQ multiplex PCR. The sample comprises over 10,000 clones, around two thirds of which are singletons, and about 8.6% rests with the top ten. Sequences were obtained from ileal tissue. These receptors all come from an adult with Crohn's disease.

The chain joins TRBV19 to TRBJ1-2; 9 bases match TRBD1. The CDR3 runs to 18 residues. V dropped 4 bases and J dropped 4; count of bases not matched to a gene: 16. Germline assignment: CDR1 LNHDA and CDR2 SQIVND (reference sequence). CDR3 amino acids: CASSRAGTGPAIIYGYTF. Here the CDR3 DNA reads TGTGCCAGTAGTAGGGCCGGGACAGGGCCCGCCATAATCTATGGCTACACCTTC.

V and J are TRBV27 and TRBJ1-1; 8 bases match TRBD1. Germline V gene sequence: CDR1 MNHEY, CDR2 SMNVEV (reference sequence). The CDR3 spans 15 residues. Trimming removed 5 bases from V and 6 bases from J; junction bases left unmatched: 11. In DNA form, the CDR3 reads TGTGCCAGCAGTCCCCGACAGGGGTTGAATGCTGAAGCTTTCTTT. Its protein is CASSPRQGLNAEAFF.

V usage is TRBV21-1 and J usage is TRBJ2-4; the D call TRBD2 from the table was never checked on the DNA. TRBV21-1 is described as a pseudogene. The CDR3 is made up of 16 amino acids. The CDR3 nucleotides read TGTGCCAGCAGGGCACTCAAACTGGCAGCGAAAAACATTCAGTACTTC. It codes for CASRALKLAAKNIQYF.

V usage is TRBV19 and J usage is TRBJ2-1, with 8 bases matching TRBD1. Looked up from germline, CDR1 is LNHDA and CDR2 is SQIVND (reference sequence). The V gene end was trimmed by 5 bases and the J gene end by 8 bases; junction bases not matched to a gene: 14. The CDR3 has 16 amino acids. Written as DNA, the CDR3 is TGTGCCAGTAGTGCGAATCAGGGGGCGTTTTTCGATGAGCAGTTCTTC. This sequence encodes CASSANQGAFFDEQFF.

The rearrangement joins TRBV5-7 to TRBJ1-2, with D perhaps matching TRBD1 (6 bases). TRBV5-7 falls under the ORF class, with uncertain function. Between the trimmed V and J ends, which lost 3 bases and 3 bases, there was a span of 18 bases. This CDR3 is built from 16 residues. As DNA, the CDR3 is TGTGCCAGCAGCTCTTCCAGCAGGGGCCCCTACTATGGCTACACCTTC. Protein: CASSSSSRGPYYGYTF.

The genes are TRBV5-5 and TRBJ2-7; maybe TRBD1 (6 bases). The CDR3 is made up of 15 amino acids. The V end was cut by 0 bases, the J end by 3 bases, with 13 bases between. Germline assignment: CDR1 SGHKS and CDR2 YYEKEE (reference sequence). The CDR3 sequence: CASSLAMRGFYEQYF. DNA for the CDR3: TGTGCCAGCAGCTTGGCCATGAGGGGGTTCTACGAGCAGTACTTC.

This clone came up once. V usage is TRBV27 and J usage is TRBJ2-3, with TRBD2 matching 11 bases. CDR3 length equals 15 residues. V lost 6 bases, J lost 1 base, and 3 bases stayed unmatched. Germline loops: CDR1 MNHEY, CDR2 SMNVEV (reference sequence). This CDR3 reads CASSAGLAGTDTQYF. The CDR3 DNA reads as TGTGCCAGCAGCGCGGGACTAGCGGGCACAGATACGCAGTATTTT.

In this sample, this clone turned up once. The chain employs TRBV27 and TRBJ2-5; D not resolved. With 6 bases removed from V and 4 bases from J, the gap between germline ends came to 15 bases. The CDR3 totals 14 residues. Germline V gene data show CDR1 as MNHEY and CDR2 as SMNVEV (reference sequence). CDR3 amino acids: CASSRGHLGETQYF. The DNA for the CDR3 is TGTGCCAGCAGCCGCGGCCATTTGGGAGAGACCCAGTACTTC.

The chain carries TRBV19 and TRBJ2-7, with 7 bases lining up with TRBD2. CDR1 and CDR2 (germline): LNHDA, SQIVND (reference sequence). The V gene end was trimmed by 4 bases and the J gene end by 5 bases; junction bases not matched to a gene: 5. The CDR3 has 13 residues. CDR3 coding DNA: TGTGCCAGTAGTACCTCCGGGACTAACGAGCAGTACTTC. The encoded protein is CASSTSGTNEQYF.